A single sample is the source of the 23 T cell receptor beta chains below, sequenced in a study of T cell repertoires in cytomegalovirus infection. TCRdb recomputed calls from the reads with MiXCR, one row per CDR3 protein. Of fewer than 1,000,000 distinct CDR3 sequences in the sample, about a third were seen once. No antigen has been assigned to these receptors. This material consisted of cultured CD8+ T cells from PBMCs, taken from culture after CMV antigen stimulation. All receptors derive from a human donor in good health (CMV status not recorded). Some clones in this sample may be carry-over from other donors' samples.

This clonotype was found a few times. The chain carries TRBV7-3 and TRBJ2-3; D is perhaps TRBD2 (7 bases). The V end was cut by 2 bases, the J end by 5 bases, with 14 bases between. Germline lookup yields CDR1 SGHTA and CDR2 FQGTGA. The CDR3 contains 15 residues. The CDR3 protein is CASSLWGGPEDTQYF. The CDR3 DNA reads TGTGCCAGCAGCTTATGGGGGGGGCCTGAAGATACGCAGTATTTT.

This clonotype was counted at least ten times. V usage is TRBV7-2 and J usage is TRBJ1-4; D is unresolved. This CDR3 comprises 16 residues. V was clipped by 2 bases and J by 0 bases, with 10 bases between them. Per the germline V gene, CDR1 is SGHTA and CDR2 is FQGNSA. CDR3 bases: TGTGCCAGCAGCTTAATTGTGCCCGCAACTAATGAAAAACTGTTTTTT. Its translation: CASSLIVPATNEKLFF.

This clonotype was recorded a few times. J is TRBJ2-4 and V is TRBV7-4; no definite D call. The CDR3 is made up of 16 amino acids. V gave up 9 bases and J gave up 3 bases, with 21 bases separating them. Per the germline V gene, CDR1 is SGHVT and CDR2 is SQSDAQ. This CDR3 reads CASLPPVVGDKNIQYF. The CDR3 DNA sequence: TGTGCCAGTTTACCACCGGTCGTTGGGGACAAAAACATTCAGTACTTC.

The chain recombines TRBV12-3 or TRBV12-4 with TRBJ1-4, with TRBD1 as a possible D gene (5 bases). Trimming shortened V by 4 bases and J by 12 bases, and 21 bases separated the two germline ends. This CDR3 is built from 15 residues. The CDR3 reads CASSYRIRDQGELFF. In DNA, the CDR3 is TGTGCCAGCAGTTACCGAATCCGGGATCAGGGAGAACTGTTTTTT.

This clonotype occurred a few times. The V call is TRBV20-1, the J call TRBJ2-1; 10 positions agree with TRBD2. Germline-derived CDR1 and CDR2 are DFQATT and SNEGSKA (reference sequence). CDR3 length equals 15 residues. Trimming at V came to 1 base and at J to 6 bases, leaving 6 bases not matched to a gene. DNA of the CDR3: TGCAGTGCTAGAGCTGAAGCGGGGGGGCCCAATGAGCAGTTCTTC. Its translation is CSARAEAGGPNEQFF.

This clonotype turned up a few times. The V and J genes are TRBV19 and TRBJ1-5; D not certain. V lost 4 bases, J lost 2 bases, and 12 bases lay in between. CDR3 length: 15 amino acids. Germline V gene sequence: CDR1 LNHDA, CDR2 SQIVND (reference sequence). This CDR3 reads CASSNPAFRNQPQHF. In nucleotides, the CDR3 is TGTGCCAGTAGTAACCCCGCGTTTCGCAATCAGCCCCAGCATTTT.

V usage is TRBV7-6 and J usage is TRBJ1-5; D call uncertain. The V gene lost 0 bases and the J gene lost 1 base, with 4 bases spanning the gap. This CDR3 spans 14 amino acids. The germline V gene encodes CDR1 SGHVS and CDR2 FNYEAQ. CDR3 DNA sequence: TGTGCCAGCAGCTTAGCAGAGAGCAATCAGCCCCAGCATTTT. Encoded protein: CASSLAESNQPQHF.

The chain carries TRBV12-3 or TRBV12-4 and TRBJ1-4; TRBD1 matches 9 bases. CDR3 size: 15 residues. V lost 5 bases, J lost 8 bases, and 9 bases stayed unmatched. The CDR3 coding sequence is TGTGCCAGCAGTCGATCCGGGACAGGGTGGGAAAAACTGTTTTTT. Translated, it gives CASSRSGTGWEKLFF.

The rearrangement links TRBV5-4 to TRBJ2-2; D perhaps matches TRBD1 (6 bases). Trimming removed 5 bases from V and 3 bases from J, with 17 bases in between. From germline, CDR1 is SGHNT and CDR2 YYREEE (reference sequence). The CDR3 is made up of 16 amino acids. Here the CDR3 DNA reads TGTGCCAGCAGTATATCCTGGACAGATGACACCGGGGAGCTGTTTTTT. It encodes CASSISWTDDTGELFF.

The chain combines TRBV3-1 with TRBJ2-7; 14 bases agree with TRBD2. Trimming at V came to 3 bases and at J to 0 bases, leaving 10 bases not matched to a gene. This CDR3 spans 19 amino acids. Germline CDR1 is LGHDT and CDR2 is YNNKEL (reference sequence). CDR3 in DNA: TGTGCCAGCAGCCAGTTCCCTCTGGGACTAGCGGGGGACTCCTACGAGCAGTACTTC. It encodes CASSQFPLGLAGDSYEQYF.

The chain employs TRBV5-1 and TRBJ2-7; TRBD1 or TRBD2 may be the D gene (5 bases each). Germline V lookup: CDR1 SGHRS, CDR2 YFSETQ. The CDR3 contains 17 residues. Trimming shortened V by 0 bases and J by 6 bases, and 22 bases separated the two germline ends. CDR3 sequence: CASSLATLSGPFGEQYF. As DNA, the CDR3 is TGCGCCAGCAGCTTGGCTACCCTTTCGGGACCTTTCGGCGAGCAGTACTTC.

The rearrangement uses TRBV20-1 and TRBJ1-6; 10 nucleotides line up with TRBD1. The CDR3 has 16 residues. V lost 6 bases, J lost 9 bases, and 14 bases stayed unmatched. In germline, CDR1 is DFQATT, CDR2 SNEGSKA (reference sequence). CDR3 sequence (DNA): TGCAGTGCCGCGACAGGGGGCTATTCGATAGGTTCACCCCTCCACTTT. This encodes CSAATGGYSIGSPLHF.

The V call is TRBV7-8, the J call TRBJ2-1; D unclear. With 3 bases removed from V and 5 bases from J, the gap between germline ends came to 5 bases. The CDR3 spans 12 residues. The germline V gene encodes CDR1 SGHVS and CDR2 FQNEAQ. The CDR3 nucleotides are TGTGCCAGCAGCTTCAACAACAATGAGCAGTTCTTC. This sequence encodes CASSFNNNEQFF.

The chain couples TRBV27 to TRBJ2-4, with 7 nucleotides matching TRBD1. This CDR3 has 18 amino acids. J was trimmed by 0 bases and V by 5 bases; bases with no gene match: 13. Germline values: CDR1 MNHEY, CDR2 SMNVEV (reference sequence). The CDR3 is CASSPRQGEGAAKNIQYF. CDR3 DNA sequence: TGTGCCAGCAGTCCTCGACAGGGCGAAGGTGCAGCCAAAAACATTCAGTACTTC.

There are many counts of this clonotype. The chain has TRBV12-3 or TRBV12-4 and TRBJ1-5, with 7 nucleotides matching TRBD1. CDR3 size: 14 residues. V was pared by 1 base and J by 5 bases, with 2 bases of the junction left unmatched. In nucleotides, the CDR3 is TGTGCCAGCAGTTTAGGGGACAGTTATCAGCCCCAGCATTTT. This translates into CASSLGDSYQPQHF.

This clonotype has more than one count but fewer than ten. The chain has TRBV6-2 or TRBV6-3 and TRBJ1-1; D unclear. Germline CDR1 and CDR2: MNHEY and SVGEGT. V was cut by 6 bases and J by 1 base, with 9 bases left in between. The CDR3 has 13 residues. CDR3 residues: CASRPFQNTEAFF. CDR3 DNA sequence: TGTGCCAGCAGACCCTTCCAGAACACTGAAGCTTTCTTT.

This clonotype was seen repeatedly, ten times or more. The genes are TRBV2 and TRBJ2-1; the match to TRBD2 covers 8 bases. The J segment lost 5 bases and the V segment lost 7 bases, leaving 7 bases of the junction unmatched. The CDR3 totals 14 residues. Germline V gene sequence: CDR1 SNHLY, CDR2 FYNNEI. As DNA, the CDR3 is TGTGCCAGCACTCCTCGGGGGGGAAACAATGAGCAGTTCTTC. Translation gives CASTPRGGNNEQFF. Supplemented by reference TRBV2 and TRBJ2-1, the full variable domain reads EPEVTQTPSHQVTQMGQEVILRCVPISNHLYFYWYRQILGQKVEFLVSFYNNEISEKSEIFDDQFSVERPDGSNFTLKIRSTKLEDSAMYFCASTPRGGNNEQFFGPGTRLTVL.

The chain is built from TRBV9 and TRBJ2-5, with 8 bases identical to TRBD1. This CDR3 is built from 16 residues. Germline CDR1 and CDR2: SGDLS and YYNGEE. The V gene end was trimmed by 3 bases and the J gene end by 6 bases; junction bases not matched to a gene: 13. CDR3 sequence (DNA): TGTGCCAGCAGCGCAGATCGGACAGGGAAACGGAAGACCCAGTACTTC. This translates into CASSADRTGKRKTQYF.

This clonotype has just a few counts. The chain uses TRBV7-9 and TRBJ2-5; D gene uncertain. The V and J ends lost 4 bases and 5 bases respectively, with 14 bases between them. The CDR3 spans 14 residues. Germline assignment: CDR1 SEHNR and CDR2 FQNEAQ (reference sequence). The CDR3 reads CASSSVGYRETQYF. In DNA form, the CDR3 reads TGTGCCAGCAGCTCAGTTGGTTACCGGGAGACCCAGTACTTC. The whole variable domain, filled in from reference TRBV7-9 and TRBJ2-5, reads DTGVSQNPRHKITKRGQNVTFRCDPISEHNRLYWYRQTLGQGPEFLTYFQNEAQLEKSRLLSDRFSAERPKGSFSTLEIQRTEQGDSAMYLCASSSVGYRETQYFGPGTRLLVL.

V is TRBV28 and J is TRBJ2-7; D gene unclear. The CDR3 sequence is 15 residues long. Germline values: CDR1 MDHEN, CDR2 SYDVKM. V was cut by 2 bases and J by 1 base, with 12 bases left in between. CDR3 region: CASSLGPSPSYEQYV. The CDR3 nucleotides read TGTGCCAGCAGTTTAGGGCCATCCCCATCCTACGAGCAGTACGTC.

This clonotype appeared a few times. The chain combines TRBV2 with TRBJ2-2; the match to TRBD1 covers 8 bases. The CDR3 consists of 14 residues. Germline CDR1 SNHLY, CDR2 FYNNEI. V trimming: 9 bases; J trimming: 8 bases; junction bases outside the gene matches: 11. The CDR3 bases are TGTGCCAGAACAGGACAGGGACGGGGAGGGGAGCTGTTTTTT. Translating it yields CARTGQGRGGELFF.

The gene calls are TRBV15 and TRBJ2-3; possible D gene TRBD2, 5 bases. The CDR3 spans 14 residues. From germline, CDR1 is LNHNV and CDR2 YYDKDF (reference sequence). Deletions cut 7 bases from V and 0 bases from J, with 11 bases between. CDR3 protein: CATTTGVSTDTQYF. CDR3 nucleotide sequence: TGTGCCACCACCACCGGGGTCAGCACAGATACGCAGTATTTT. Supplemented by reference TRBV15 and TRBJ2-3, the full variable domain reads DAMVIQNPRYQVTQFGKPVTLSCSQTLNHNVMYWYQQKSSQAPKLLFHYYDKDFNNEADTPDNFQSRRPNTSFCFLDIRSPGLGDTAMYLCATTTGVSTDTQYFGPGTRLTVL.

The chain is built from TRBV4-1 and TRBJ2-1, with TRBD2 identical over 10 bases. J lost 4 bases, V lost 1 base, and 10 bases had no gene match. Germline CDR1 reads MGHRA; CDR2 reads YSYEKL. This CDR3 region has 18 residues. For the CDR3, the DNA is TGCGCCAGCAGCCAAGGCTATAGCGGGGGGTTAGCTTACAATGAGCAGTTCTTC. It is translated as CASSQGYSGGLAYNEQFF.